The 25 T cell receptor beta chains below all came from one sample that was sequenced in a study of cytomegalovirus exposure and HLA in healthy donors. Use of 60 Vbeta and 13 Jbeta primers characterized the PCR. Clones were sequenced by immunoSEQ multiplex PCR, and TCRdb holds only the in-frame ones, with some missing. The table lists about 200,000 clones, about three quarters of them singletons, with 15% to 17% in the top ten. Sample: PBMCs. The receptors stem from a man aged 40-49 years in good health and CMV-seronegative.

CDR3 in DNA: TGTGCCAGCAGGGGGACTAGCGGGGGGGAGCATGAGCAGTTCTTC. Its translation: CASRGTSGGEHEQFF. V usage is TRBV6-5 and J usage is TRBJ2-1, with TRBD2 matching over 16 bases. The CDR3 is made up of 15 amino acids. Germline V gene data show CDR1 as MNHEY and CDR2 as SVGAGI. The V and J ends lost 6 bases and 8 bases, in that order; junction bases with no gene match: 4.

The CDR3: CAISEGQGRNQPQHF. The CDR3 DNA is TGTGCCATCAGTGAAGGCCAGGGGCGGAATCAGCCCCAGCATTTT. This chain uses TRBV10-3 with TRBJ1-5, with D perhaps TRBD1 (6 bases). The V gene lost 3 bases and the J gene lost 4 bases, with 13 bases spanning the gap. The V gene's germline CDR1 is ENHRY and CDR2 SYGVKD. The CDR3 runs 15 residues.

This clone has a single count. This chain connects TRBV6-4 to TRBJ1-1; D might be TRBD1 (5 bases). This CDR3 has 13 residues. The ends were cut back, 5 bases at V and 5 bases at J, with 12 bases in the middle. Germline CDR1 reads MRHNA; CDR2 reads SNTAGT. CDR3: CASSSQGSTEAFF. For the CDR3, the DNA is TGTGCCAGCAGTTCTCAGGGTTCTACTGAAGCTTTCTTT.

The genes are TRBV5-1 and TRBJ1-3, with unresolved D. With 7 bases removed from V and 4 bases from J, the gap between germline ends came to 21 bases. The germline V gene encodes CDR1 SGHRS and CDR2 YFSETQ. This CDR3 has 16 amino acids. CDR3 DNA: TGCGCCAGCTCCACCTGGGGAGGAGAGTCCGGAAACACCATATATTTT. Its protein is CASSTWGGESGNTIYF.

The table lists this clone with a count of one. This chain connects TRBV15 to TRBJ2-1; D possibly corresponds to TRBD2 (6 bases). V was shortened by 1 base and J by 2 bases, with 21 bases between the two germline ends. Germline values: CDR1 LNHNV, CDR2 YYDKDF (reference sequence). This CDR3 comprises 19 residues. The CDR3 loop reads CATSRALSLARGTYNEQFF. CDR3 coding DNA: TGTGCCACCAGCAGAGCCTTATCACTAGCCCGTGGGACCTACAATGAGCAGTTCTTC.

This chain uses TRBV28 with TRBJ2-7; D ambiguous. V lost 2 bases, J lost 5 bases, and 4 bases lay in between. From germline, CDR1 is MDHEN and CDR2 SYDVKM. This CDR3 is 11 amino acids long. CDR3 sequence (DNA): TGTGCCAGCAGTTTAATTAACGAGCAGTACTTC. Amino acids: CASSLINEQYF.

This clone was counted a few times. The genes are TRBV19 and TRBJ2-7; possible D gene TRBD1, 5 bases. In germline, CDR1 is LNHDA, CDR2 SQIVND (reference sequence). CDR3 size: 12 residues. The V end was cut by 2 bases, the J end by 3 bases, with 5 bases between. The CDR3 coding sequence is TGTGCCAGTAGTATACAGGGCTACGAGCAGTACTTC. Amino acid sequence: CASSIQGYEQYF.

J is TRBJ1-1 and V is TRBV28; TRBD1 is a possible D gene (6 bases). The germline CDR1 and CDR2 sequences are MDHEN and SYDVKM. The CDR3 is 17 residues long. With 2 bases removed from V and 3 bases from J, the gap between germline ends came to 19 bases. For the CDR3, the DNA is TGTGCCAGCAGTTTAAGGGCGCTCAGGGGAAAACACACTGAAGCTTTCTTT. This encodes CASSLRALRGKHTEAFF.

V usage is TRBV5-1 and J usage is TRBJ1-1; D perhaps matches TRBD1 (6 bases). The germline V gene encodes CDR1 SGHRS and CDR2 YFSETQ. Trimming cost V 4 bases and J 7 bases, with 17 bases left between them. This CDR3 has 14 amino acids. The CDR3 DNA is TGCGCCAGCAGCCAAAATACAGGGAGTAGTGAAGCTTTCTTT. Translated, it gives CASSQNTGSSEAFF.

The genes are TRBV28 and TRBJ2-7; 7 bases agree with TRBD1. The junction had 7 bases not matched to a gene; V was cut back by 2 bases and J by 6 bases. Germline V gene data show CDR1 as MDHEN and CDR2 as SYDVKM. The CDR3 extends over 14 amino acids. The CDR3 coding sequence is TGTGCCAGCAGTTTACCCGACAGGGTTTTCGAGCAGTACTTC. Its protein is CASSLPDRVFEQYF. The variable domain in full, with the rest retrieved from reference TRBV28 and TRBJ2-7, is DVKVTQSSRYLVKRTGEKVFLECVQDMDHENMFWYRQDPGLGLRLIYFSYDVKMKEKGDIPEGYSVSREKKERFSLILESASTNQTSMYLCASSLPDRVFEQYFGPGTRLTVT.

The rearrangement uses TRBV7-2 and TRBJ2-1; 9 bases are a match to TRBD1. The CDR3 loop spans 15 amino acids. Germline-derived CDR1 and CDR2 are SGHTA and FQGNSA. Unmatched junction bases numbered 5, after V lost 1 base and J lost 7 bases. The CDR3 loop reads CASSLGLGTGNEQFF. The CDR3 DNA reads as TGTGCCAGCAGCTTAGGCTTAGGGACAGGGAATGAGCAGTTCTTC.

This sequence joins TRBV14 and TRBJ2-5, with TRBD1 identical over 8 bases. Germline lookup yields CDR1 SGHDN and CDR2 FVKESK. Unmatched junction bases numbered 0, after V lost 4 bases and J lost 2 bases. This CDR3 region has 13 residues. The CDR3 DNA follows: TGTGCCAGCAGCCGGACAGGGCAAGAGACCCAGTACTTC. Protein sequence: CASSRTGQETQYF.

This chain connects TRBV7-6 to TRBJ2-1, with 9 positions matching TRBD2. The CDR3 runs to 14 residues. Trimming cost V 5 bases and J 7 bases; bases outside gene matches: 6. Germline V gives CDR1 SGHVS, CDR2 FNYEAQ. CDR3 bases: TGTGCCAGCAGCCTCTTAGCGGGGGTGAATGAGCAGTTCTTC. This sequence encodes CASSLLAGVNEQFF.

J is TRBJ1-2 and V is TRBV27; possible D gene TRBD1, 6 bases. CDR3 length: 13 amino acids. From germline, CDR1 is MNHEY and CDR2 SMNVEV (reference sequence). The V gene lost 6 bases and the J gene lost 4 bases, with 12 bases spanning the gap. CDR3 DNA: TGTGCCAGCAGCAAACAGGGTAGCTATGGCTACACCTTC. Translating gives CASSKQGSYGYTF.

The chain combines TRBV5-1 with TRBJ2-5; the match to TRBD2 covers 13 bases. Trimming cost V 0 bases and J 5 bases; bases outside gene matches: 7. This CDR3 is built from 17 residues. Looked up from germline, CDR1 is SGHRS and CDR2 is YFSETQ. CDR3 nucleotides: TGCGCCAGCAGCTTGGGTGGACTAGCGGGAGTCGGGGAGACCCAGTACTTC. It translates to CASSLGGLAGVGETQYF.

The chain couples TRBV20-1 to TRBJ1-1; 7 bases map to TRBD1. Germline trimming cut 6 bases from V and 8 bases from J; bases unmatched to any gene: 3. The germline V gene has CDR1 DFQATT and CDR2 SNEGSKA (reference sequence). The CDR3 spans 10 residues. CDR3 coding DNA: TGCAGTGCCAACAGGGGCGAAGCTTTCTTT. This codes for CSANRGEAFF.

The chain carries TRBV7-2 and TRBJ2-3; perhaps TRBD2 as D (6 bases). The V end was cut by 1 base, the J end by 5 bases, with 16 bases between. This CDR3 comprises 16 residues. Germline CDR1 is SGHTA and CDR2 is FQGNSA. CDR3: CASSLDAGPYLDTQYF. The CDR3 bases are TGTGCCAGCAGCTTAGATGCGGGACCCTATCTAGATACGCAGTATTTT.

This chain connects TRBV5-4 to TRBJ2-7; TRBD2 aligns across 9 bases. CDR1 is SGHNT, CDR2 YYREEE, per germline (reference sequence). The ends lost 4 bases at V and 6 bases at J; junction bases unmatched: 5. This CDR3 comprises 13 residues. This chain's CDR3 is CASSIGTSFEQYF. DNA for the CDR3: TGTGCCAGCAGCATTGGGACTAGCTTCGAGCAGTACTTC.

For the CDR3, the DNA is TGCGCCAGCAGCTTGGTACTAGCGGGAAACAATGAGCAGTTCTTC. Translating it yields CASSLVLAGNNEQFF. The V call is TRBV5-1, the J call TRBJ2-1, with 10 bases that match TRBD2. This CDR3 has 15 residues. Germline V gene data show CDR1 as SGHRS and CDR2 as YFSETQ. V was clipped by 0 bases and J by 5 bases; unmatched bases: 2.

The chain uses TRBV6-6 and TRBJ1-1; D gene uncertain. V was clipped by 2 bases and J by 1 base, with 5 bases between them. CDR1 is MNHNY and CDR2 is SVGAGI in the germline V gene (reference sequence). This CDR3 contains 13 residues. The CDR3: CASSYGQNTEAFF. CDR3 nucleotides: TGTGCCAGCAGTTACGGGCAGAACACTGAAGCTTTCTTT.

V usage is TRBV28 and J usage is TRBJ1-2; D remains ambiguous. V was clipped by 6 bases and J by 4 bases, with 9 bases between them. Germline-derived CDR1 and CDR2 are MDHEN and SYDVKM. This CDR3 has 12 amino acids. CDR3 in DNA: TGTGCCAGCAGCCGGACTCTCTATGGCTACACCTTC. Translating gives CASSRTLYGYTF.

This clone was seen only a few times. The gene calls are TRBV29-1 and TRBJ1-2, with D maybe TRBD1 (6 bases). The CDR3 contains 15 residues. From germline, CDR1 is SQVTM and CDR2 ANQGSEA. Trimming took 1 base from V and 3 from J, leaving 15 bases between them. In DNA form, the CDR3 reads TGCAGCGTTGAAGGCAGGGGAGGGAGGGACTATGGCTACACCTTC. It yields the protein CSVEGRGGRDYGYTF.

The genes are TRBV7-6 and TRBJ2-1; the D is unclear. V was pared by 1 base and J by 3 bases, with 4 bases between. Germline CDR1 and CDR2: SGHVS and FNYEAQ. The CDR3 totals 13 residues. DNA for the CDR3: TGTGCCAGCAGCTTAGGCAGCTACAATGAGCAGTTCTTC. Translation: CASSLGSYNEQFF.

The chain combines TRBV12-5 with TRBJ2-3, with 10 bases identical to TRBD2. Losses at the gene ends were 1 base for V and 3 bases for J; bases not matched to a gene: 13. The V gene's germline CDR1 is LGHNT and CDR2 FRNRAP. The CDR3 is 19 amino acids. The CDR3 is CASGLAPGLARGQTDTQYF. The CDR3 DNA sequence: TGTGCTAGTGGTTTGGCCCCGGGACTAGCGCGTGGTCAAACAGATACGCAGTATTTT.

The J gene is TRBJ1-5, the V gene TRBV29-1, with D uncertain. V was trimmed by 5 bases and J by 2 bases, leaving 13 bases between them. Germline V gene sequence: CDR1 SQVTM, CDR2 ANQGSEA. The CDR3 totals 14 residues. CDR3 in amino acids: CSVSFKSGNQPQHF. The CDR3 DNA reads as TGCAGCGTTTCATTTAAGTCGGGCAATCAGCCCCAGCATTTT. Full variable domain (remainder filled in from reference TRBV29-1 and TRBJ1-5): SAVISQKPSRDICQRGTSLTIQCQVDSQVTMMFWYRQQPGQSLTLIATANQGSEATYESGFVIDKFPISRPNLTFSTLTVSNMSPEDSSIYLCSVSFKSGNQPQHFGDGTRLSIL.